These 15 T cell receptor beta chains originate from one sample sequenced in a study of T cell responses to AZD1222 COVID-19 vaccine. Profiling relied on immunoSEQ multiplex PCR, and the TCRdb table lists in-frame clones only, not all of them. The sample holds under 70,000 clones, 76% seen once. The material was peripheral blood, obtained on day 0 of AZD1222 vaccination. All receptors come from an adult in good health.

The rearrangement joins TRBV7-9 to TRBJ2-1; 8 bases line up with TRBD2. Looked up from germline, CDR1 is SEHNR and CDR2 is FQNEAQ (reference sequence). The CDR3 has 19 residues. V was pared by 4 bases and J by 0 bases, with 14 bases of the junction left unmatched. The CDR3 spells CASSYPGLAGSSSYNEQFF. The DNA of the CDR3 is TGTGCCAGCAGCTACCCCGGTCTAGCGGGCTCGAGCTCCTACAATGAGCAGTTCTTC. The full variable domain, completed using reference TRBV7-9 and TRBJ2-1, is DTGVSQNPRHKITKRGQNVTFRCDPISEHNRLYWYRQTLGQGPEFLTYFQNEAQLEKSRLLSDRFSAERPKGSFSTLEIQRTEQGDSAMYLCASSYPGLAGSSSYNEQFFGPGTRLTVL.

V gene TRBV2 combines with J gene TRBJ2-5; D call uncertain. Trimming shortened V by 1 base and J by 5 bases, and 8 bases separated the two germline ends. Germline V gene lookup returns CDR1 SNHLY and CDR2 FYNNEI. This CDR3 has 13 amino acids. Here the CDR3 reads CASSEGPGETQYF. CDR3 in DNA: TGTGCCAGCAGTGAAGGACCCGGGGAGACCCAGTACTTC.

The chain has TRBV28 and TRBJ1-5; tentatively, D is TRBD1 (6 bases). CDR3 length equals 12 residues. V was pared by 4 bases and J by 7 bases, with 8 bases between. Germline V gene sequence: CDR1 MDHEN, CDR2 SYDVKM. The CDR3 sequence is CASSSGVQPQHF. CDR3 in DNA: TGTGCCAGCAGTTCAGGGGTGCAGCCCCAGCATTTT.

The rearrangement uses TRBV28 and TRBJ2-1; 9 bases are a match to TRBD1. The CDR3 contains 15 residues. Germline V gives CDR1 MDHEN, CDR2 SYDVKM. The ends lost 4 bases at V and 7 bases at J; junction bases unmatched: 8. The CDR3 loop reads CASSSTGTGSNEQFF. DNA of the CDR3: TGTGCCAGCAGTTCTACCGGGACAGGGTCGAATGAGCAGTTCTTC.

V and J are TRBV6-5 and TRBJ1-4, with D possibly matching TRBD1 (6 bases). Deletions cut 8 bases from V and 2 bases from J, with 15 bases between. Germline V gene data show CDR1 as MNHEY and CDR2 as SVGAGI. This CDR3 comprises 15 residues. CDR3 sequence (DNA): TGTGCCAGCGGGAGGCAGGGGAGGACTAATGAAAAACTGTTTTTT. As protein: CASGRQGRTNEKLFF.

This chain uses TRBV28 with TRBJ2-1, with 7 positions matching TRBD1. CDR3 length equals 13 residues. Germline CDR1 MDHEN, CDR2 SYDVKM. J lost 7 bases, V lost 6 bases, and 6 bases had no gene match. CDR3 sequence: CASRRGGGNEQFF. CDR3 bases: TGTGCCAGCAGAAGAGGGGGCGGGAATGAGCAGTTCTTC.

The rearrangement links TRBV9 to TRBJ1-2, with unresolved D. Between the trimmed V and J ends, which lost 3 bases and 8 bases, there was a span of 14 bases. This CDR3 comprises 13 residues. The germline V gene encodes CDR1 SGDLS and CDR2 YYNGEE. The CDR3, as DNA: TGTGCCAGCAGCGCCGCGTCAGGTGGGGGCTACACCTTC. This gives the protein CASSAASGGGYTF.

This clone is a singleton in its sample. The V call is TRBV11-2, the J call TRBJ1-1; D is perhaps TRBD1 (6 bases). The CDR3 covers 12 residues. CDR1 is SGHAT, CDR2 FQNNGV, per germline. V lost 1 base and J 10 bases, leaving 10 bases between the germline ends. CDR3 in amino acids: CASSLVGTRAFF. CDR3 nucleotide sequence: TGTGCCAGCAGCTTAGTTGGGACAAGAGCTTTCTTT.

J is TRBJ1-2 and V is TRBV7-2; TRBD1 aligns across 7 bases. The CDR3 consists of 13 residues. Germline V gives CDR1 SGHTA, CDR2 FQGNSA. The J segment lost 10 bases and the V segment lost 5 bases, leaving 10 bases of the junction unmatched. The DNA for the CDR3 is TGTGCCAGCAGCCCGACAGGGCGGGGTGACTACACCTTC. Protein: CASSPTGRGDYTF.

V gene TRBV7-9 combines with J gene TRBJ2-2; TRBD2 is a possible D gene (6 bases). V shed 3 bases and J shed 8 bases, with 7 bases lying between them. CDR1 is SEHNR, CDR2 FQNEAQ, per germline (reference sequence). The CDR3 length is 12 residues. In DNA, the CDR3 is TGTGCCAGCAGCTTTGGGACTGGGGAGCTGTTTTTT. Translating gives CASSFGTGELFF. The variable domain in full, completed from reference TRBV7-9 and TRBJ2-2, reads DTGVSQNPRHKITKRGQNVTFRCDPISEHNRLYWYRQTLGQGPEFLTYFQNEAQLEKSRLLSDRFSAERPKGSFSTLEIQRTEQGDSAMYLCASSFGTGELFFGEGSRLTVL.

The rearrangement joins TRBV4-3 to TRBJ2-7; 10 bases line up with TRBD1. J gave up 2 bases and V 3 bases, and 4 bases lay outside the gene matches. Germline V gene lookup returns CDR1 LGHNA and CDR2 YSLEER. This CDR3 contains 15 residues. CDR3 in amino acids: CASSHGTGEPYEQYF. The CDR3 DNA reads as TGCGCCAGCAGCCACGGGACAGGGGAACCCTACGAGCAGTACTTC.

CDR3 DNA sequence: TGTGCCAGCAGCCCAGGGGACAGAGACTACGAGCAGTACTTC. It yields the protein CASSPGDRDYEQYF. This sequence joins TRBV6-2 or TRBV6-3 and TRBJ2-7; TRBD1 aligns across 7 bases. The V segment lost 6 bases and the J segment 3 bases; nucleotides outside the gene matches: 8. Germline CDR1 MNHEY, CDR2 SVGEGT. The CDR3 totals 14 residues.

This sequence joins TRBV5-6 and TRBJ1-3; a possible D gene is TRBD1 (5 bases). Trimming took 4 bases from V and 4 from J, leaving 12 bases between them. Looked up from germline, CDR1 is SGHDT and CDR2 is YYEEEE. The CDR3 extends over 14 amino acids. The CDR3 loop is CASSPGMEGNTIYF. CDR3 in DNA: TGTGCCAGCAGCCCAGGGATGGAGGGAAACACCATATATTTT.

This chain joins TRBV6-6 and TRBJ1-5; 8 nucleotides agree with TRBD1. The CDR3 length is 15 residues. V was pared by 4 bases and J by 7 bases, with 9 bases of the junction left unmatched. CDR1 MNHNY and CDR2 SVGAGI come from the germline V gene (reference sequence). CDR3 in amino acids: CASSSPDGTGQPQHF. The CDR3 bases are TGTGCCAGCAGTTCCCCGGACGGGACAGGCCAGCCCCAGCATTTT.

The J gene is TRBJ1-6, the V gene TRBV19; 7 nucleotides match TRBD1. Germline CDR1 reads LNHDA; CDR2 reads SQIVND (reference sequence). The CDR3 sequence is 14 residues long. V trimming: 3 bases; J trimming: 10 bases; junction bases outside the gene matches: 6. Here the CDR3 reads CASSIGQGGSPLHF. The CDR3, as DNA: TGTGCCAGTAGTATCGGGCAGGGGGGCTCACCCCTCCACTTT. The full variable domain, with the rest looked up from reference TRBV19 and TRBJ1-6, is DGGITQSPKYLFRKEGQNVTLSCEQNLNHDAMYWYRQDPGQGLRLIYYSQIVNDFQKGDIAEGYSVSREKKESFPLTVTSAQKNPTAFYLCASSIGQGGSPLHFGNGTRLTVT.